This record covers a single T cell receptor (beta chain). Its antigen is undetermined. These data are taken from a study of T-cell memory formation after mild COVID-19. Study context: Clustering of TCRs was largely donor specific. Study-level points and caveats: Among CD4+ contracting clones, most were CM and EM, and CD8+ ones EMRA. Contracting clones from day 15 to 85 showed balanced CD4/CD8; later expanders favored CD4+.

Using constant-segment primers, 5'RACE produced TCR alpha and TCR beta cDNA libraries carrying sample barcodes and UMIs. A single record per CDR3 protein comes from TCRdb applying MiXCR to the 5' RACE reads. The profile shows 450,000 to 650,000 distinct CDR3 sequences, 20% to 25% of them singletons. This clonotype originated in an adult woman who had mild COVID-19 (a few samples of this study predate the infection). Cell type and time point are not known. The specimen sequenced was PBMCs or a T cell subset sorted from them (not recorded which).

CDR3 in DNA: TGTGCCACCAGCAGTGATGGGGGAGTATGGACCGGGGAGCTGTTTTTT. Translated: CATSSDGGVWTGELFF. V gene TRBV15 combines with J gene TRBJ2-2; D is tentatively TRBD1 or TRBD2 (5 bases each). The CDR3 runs 16 residues. Trimming stripped 3 bases from V and 5 bases from J, with 16 bases between. Germline-derived CDR1 and CDR2 are LNHNV and YYDKDF (reference sequence).